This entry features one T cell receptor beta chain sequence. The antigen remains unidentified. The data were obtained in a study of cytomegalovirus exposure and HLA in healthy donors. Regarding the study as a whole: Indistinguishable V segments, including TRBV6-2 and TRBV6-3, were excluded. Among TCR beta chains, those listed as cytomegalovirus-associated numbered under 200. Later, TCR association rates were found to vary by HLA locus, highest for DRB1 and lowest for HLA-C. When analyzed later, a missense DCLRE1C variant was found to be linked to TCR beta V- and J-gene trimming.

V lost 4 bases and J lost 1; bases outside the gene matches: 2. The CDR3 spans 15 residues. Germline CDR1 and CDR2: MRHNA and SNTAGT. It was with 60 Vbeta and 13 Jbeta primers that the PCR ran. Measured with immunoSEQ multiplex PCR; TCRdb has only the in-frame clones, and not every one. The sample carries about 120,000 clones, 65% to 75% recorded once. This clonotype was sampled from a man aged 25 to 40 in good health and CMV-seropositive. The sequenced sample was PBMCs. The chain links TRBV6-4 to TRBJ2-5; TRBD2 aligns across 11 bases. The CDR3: CASSAGTSGQETQYF. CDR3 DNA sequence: TGTGCCAGCAGTGCCGGGACTAGCGGCCAAGAGACCCAGTACTTC.